The 22 T cell receptor beta chains listed next were all sequenced from one sample in a study of cytomegalovirus exposure and HLA in healthy donors. The PCR contained 60 Vbeta and 13 Jbeta primers. Some clones are missing from TCRdb's copy, which holds only in-frame ones; the method was immunoSEQ multiplex PCR. The sample carries 80,000 to 100,000 clones, more than 65% recorded once. Source material: PBMCs. These receptor sequences come from a woman aged 18-29 years in good health and CMV-seropositive.

V and J are TRBV4-2 and TRBJ2-1, with unresolved D. Per germline, CDR1 LGHNA and CDR2 YNFKEQ. The CDR3 spans 13 residues. V lost 0 bases and J 10 bases, leaving 10 bases between the germline ends. The DNA of the CDR3 is TGTGCCAGCAGCCAAGACCCGCAGTCCGAGCAGTTCTTC. Its protein product is CASSQDPQSEQFF.

This clone has a handful of counts. The genes are TRBV27 and TRBJ2-5; no definite D call. Germline V CDR1 and CDR2: MNHEY, SMNVEV (reference sequence). V lost 5 bases and J lost 0, with 10 bases in between. CDR3 length: 14 residues. The CDR3 loop reads CASSRTPYQETQYF. The CDR3 DNA follows: TGTGCCAGCAGTCGTACACCGTACCAAGAGACCCAGTACTTC.

This chain connects TRBV29-1 to TRBJ2-7; 11 nucleotides align to TRBD2. The CDR3 is 15 residues long. V shed 0 bases and J 4 bases; nucleotides not matched to a gene: 5. Germline V gene sequence: CDR1 SQVTM, CDR2 ANQGSEA. The CDR3 sequence is CSVEDMTSGNYEQYF. As DNA, the CDR3 is TGCAGCGTTGAAGATATGACTAGCGGGAATTACGAGCAGTACTTC.

This clone has just a few counts. This chain uses TRBV25-1 with TRBJ1-4; 7 bases match TRBD1. The trim removed 4 bases at V and 10 bases at J, leaving 3 bases unmatched. This CDR3 has 12 amino acids. Germline CDR1 is MGHDK and CDR2 is SYGVNS. The DNA for the CDR3 is TGTGCCAGCAGTGTCGGACAGGCAAAACTGTTTTTT. This codes for CASSVGQAKLFF.

The chain has TRBV27 and TRBJ2-3; 11 nucleotides line up with TRBD1. The CDR3 runs to 16 residues. Germline values: CDR1 MNHEY, CDR2 SMNVEV (reference sequence). V lost 5 bases, J lost 2 bases, and 6 bases stayed unmatched. The DNA for the CDR3 is TGTGCCAGCAGTCCCGGGGACAGGGGGAACACAGATACGCAGTATTTT. It translates to CASSPGDRGNTDTQYF.

The CDR3 reads CASSWGGRGRGYGYTF. The CDR3 nucleotides are TGTGCCAGCAGCTGGGGTGGCAGGGGGCGCGGCTATGGCTACACCTTC. This chain links TRBV5-6 with TRBJ1-2; 8 bases map to TRBD1. CDR3 size: 16 residues. V gave up 3 bases and J gave up 4 bases; unmatched junction bases: 11. Germline lookup yields CDR1 SGHDT and CDR2 YYEEEE.

V and J are TRBV7-2 and TRBJ1-2; TRBD1 might be the D (5 bases). The V end was cut by 1 base, the J end by 3 bases, with 9 bases between. The CDR3 consists of 14 residues. Germline lookup yields CDR1 SGHTA and CDR2 FQGNSA. The CDR3 bases are TGTGCCAGCAGCTTAGACTGGGGGGACTATGGCTACACCTTC. Its translation is CASSLDWGDYGYTF.

This clone has just a few counts. The J gene is TRBJ2-7, the V gene TRBV7-2; 8 nucleotides agree with TRBD2. There are 14 residues in the CDR3. J gave up 5 bases and V 3 bases, and 6 bases lay outside the gene matches. Germline V gene data show CDR1 as SGHTA and CDR2 as FQGNSA. The CDR3 loop reads CASSFLTSVDEQYF. CDR3 coding DNA: TGTGCCAGCAGCTTCCTGACTAGCGTCGACGAGCAGTACTTC.

This clone was detected only a few times. The rearrangement joins TRBV7-2 to TRBJ2-2, with D perhaps TRBD2 (5 bases). The ends were cut back, 0 bases at V and 4 bases at J, with 9 bases in the middle. The CDR3 is 15 residues long. Germline CDR1 reads SGHTA; CDR2 reads FQGNSA. The CDR3 spells CASSLAFSATGELFF. CDR3 DNA sequence: TGTGCCAGCAGCTTAGCGTTTAGCGCCACCGGGGAGCTGTTTTTT.

The V call is TRBV5-1, the J call TRBJ2-1; TRBD2 matches at 11 bases. The V gene's germline CDR1 is SGHRS and CDR2 YFSETQ. Losses at the gene ends were 0 bases for V and 5 bases for J; bases not matched to a gene: 4. The CDR3 runs 16 residues. The CDR3 reads CASSLALAGGNNEQFF. The CDR3 bases are TGCGCCAGCAGCTTGGCCCTAGCGGGGGGTAACAATGAGCAGTTCTTC.

The rearrangement links TRBV19 to TRBJ2-4; 13 positions match TRBD2. Germline-derived CDR1 and CDR2 are LNHDA and SQIVND (reference sequence). This CDR3 has 18 amino acids. After removal of 5 bases from V and 1 base from J, the junction contained 8 bases not matched to a gene. The CDR3 coding sequence is TGTGCCAGTAGTTCACTAGCGGGAGGGCCTGCGGCCAAAAACATTCAGTACTTC. Encoded protein: CASSSLAGGPAAKNIQYF.

The chain couples TRBV6-5 to TRBJ1-1; 7 nucleotides line up with TRBD1. J was trimmed by 0 bases and V by 2 bases; bases with no gene match: 6. Germline lookup yields CDR1 MNHEY and CDR2 SVGAGI. CDR3 length: 16 amino acids. Here the CDR3 DNA reads TGTGCCAGCAGTTACGAACAGGGGTCTATGAACACTGAAGCTTTCTTT. This encodes CASSYEQGSMNTEAFF.

The rearrangement joins TRBV9 to TRBJ2-6; weak D call: TRBD1 (5 bases). CDR3 length equals 16 residues. Germline lookup yields CDR1 SGDLS and CDR2 YYNGEE. The V end lost 7 bases, the J end lost 0 bases, and 14 bases lay between the germline ends. The CDR3 DNA is TGTGCCAGCTCCTTTAAAGGGGTCTCTGGGGCCAACGTCCTGACTTTC. Amino acid sequence: CASSFKGVSGANVLTF.

This clone was seen once. This chain connects TRBV27 to TRBJ2-2, with TRBD2 identical over 7 bases. The length of the CDR3 is 15 residues. Germline CDR1 reads MNHEY; CDR2 reads SMNVEV (reference sequence). Losses at the gene ends were 4 bases for V and 4 bases for J; bases not matched to a gene: 6. For the CDR3, the DNA is TGTGCCAGCAGTTGGTCGGGAGGTCTCACCGGGGAGCTGTTTTTT. Translated, it gives CASSWSGGLTGELFF.

The chain uses TRBV6-6 and TRBJ1-5; a possible D gene is TRBD1 (6 bases). Trimming shortened V by 4 bases and J by 7 bases, and 14 bases separated the two germline ends. Germline V gene lookup returns CDR1 MNHNY and CDR2 SVGAGI (reference sequence). The CDR3 extends over 14 amino acids. Here the CDR3 reads CASSFGTPSQPQHF. The DNA of the CDR3 is TGTGCCAGCAGTTTCGGGACACCGAGCCAGCCCCAGCATTTT.

This clone was found once. The chain has TRBV6-6 and TRBJ2-7; TRBD1 aligns across 10 bases. The V gene's germline CDR1 is MNHNY and CDR2 SVGAGI (reference sequence). There are 15 residues in the CDR3. The junction had 7 bases not matched to a gene; V was cut back by 7 bases and J by 1 base. CDR3 nucleotide sequence: TGTGCCAGCACGAAACCGGGACAGGGGTCCTACGAGCAGTACTTC. This translates into CASTKPGQGSYEQYF.

The V gene is TRBV9, the J gene TRBJ1-1, with D maybe TRBD1 (5 bases). Trimming left V 3 bases short and J 5 bases short, with 20 bases between. The CDR3 extends over 16 amino acids. CDR1 and CDR2 from the germline V gene are SGDLS and YYNGEE. This CDR3 is CASSAPVGRRETEAFF. In nucleotides, the CDR3 is TGTGCCAGCAGCGCCCCCGTGGGACGGAGGGAGACTGAAGCTTTCTTT.

The gene calls are TRBV19 and TRBJ2-3; 12 nucleotides match TRBD2. CDR1 and CDR2 (germline): LNHDA, SQIVND (reference sequence). The junction had 14 bases not matched to a gene; V was cut back by 3 bases and J by 1 base. The CDR3 totals 20 residues. CDR3 sequence (DNA): TGTGCCAGTAGTATTGAGTACACCCCGGGACTAGCGGGTCGCACAGATACGCAGTATTTT. This sequence encodes CASSIEYTPGLAGRTDTQYF.

This clone was picked up one time. The chain combines TRBV6-4 with TRBJ2-3; the match to TRBD2 covers 11 bases. Trimming took 5 bases from V and 6 from J; bases not matched to a gene: 10. Germline CDR1 MRHNA, CDR2 SNTAGT. The CDR3 sequence is 16 residues long. CDR3 region: CASSSMGTSGPDTQYF. CDR3 in DNA: TGTGCCAGCAGTTCCATGGGGACTAGCGGTCCGGATACGCAGTATTTT.

For this clone: This specimen includes other DNA sequences encoding the same CDR3. The chain has TRBV7-2 and TRBJ2-1; a possible D gene is TRBD2 (6 bases). CDR1 is SGHTA, CDR2 FQGNSA, per germline. Trimming removed 0 bases from V and 9 bases from J, with 9 bases in between. This CDR3 is built from 13 residues. The CDR3 loop is CASSLARGGEQFF. The DNA for the CDR3 is TGTGCCAGCAGCTTAGCGCGGGGTGGTGAGCAGTTCTTC.

This chain links TRBV9 with TRBJ2-2; D uncertain. CDR1 is SGDLS, CDR2 YYNGEE, per germline. V was cut by 3 bases and J by 3 bases, with 3 bases left in between. The CDR3 has 12 residues. As DNA, the CDR3 is TGTGCCAGCAGCGCCTACACCGGGGAGCTGTTTTTT. This translates into CASSAYTGELFF.

This sequence joins TRBV6-5 and TRBJ2-2; 10 nucleotides align to TRBD2. J lost 1 base, V lost 3 bases, and 2 bases had no gene match. This CDR3 comprises 16 residues. Germline lookup yields CDR1 MNHEY and CDR2 SVGAGI. This CDR3 is CASSYWTSGNTGELFF. The CDR3 DNA reads as TGTGCCAGCAGTTATTGGACTAGCGGGAACACCGGGGAGCTGTTTTTT.